This T cell receptor beta chain came from a study of T cell responses to AZD1222 COVID-19 vaccine. Whole-study results and caveats: Regions left unmutated in variants are reportedly the target of nearly half of spike-specific TCRs. It was only after the peak T cell response that any repertoires were sampled. White British people made up most donors, females outnumbered males, and clonal diversity was possibly underestimated.

This clone was seen just once. Its target is not known. Looked up from germline, CDR1 is SGHNT and CDR2 is YENEEA. The V end lost 0 bases, the J end lost 8 bases, and 22 bases lay between the germline ends. This CDR3 is 17 amino acids long. Measured with immunoSEQ multiplex PCR; TCRdb has only the in-frame clones, and not every one. The sample contains about 110,000 clones, 70% to 90% of which appear only once. The receptor's source is an adult who received the AZD1222 COVID-19 vaccine. The material sequenced was peripheral blood, taken 28 days after the second AZD1222 dose. The V and J genes are TRBV11-3 and TRBJ1-2; D remains unclear. CDR3 sequence (DNA): TGTGCCAGCAGCTTAGATTACACGTACGGATCGTCTCGGGGCTACACCTTC. This translates into CASSLDYTYGSSRGYTF.